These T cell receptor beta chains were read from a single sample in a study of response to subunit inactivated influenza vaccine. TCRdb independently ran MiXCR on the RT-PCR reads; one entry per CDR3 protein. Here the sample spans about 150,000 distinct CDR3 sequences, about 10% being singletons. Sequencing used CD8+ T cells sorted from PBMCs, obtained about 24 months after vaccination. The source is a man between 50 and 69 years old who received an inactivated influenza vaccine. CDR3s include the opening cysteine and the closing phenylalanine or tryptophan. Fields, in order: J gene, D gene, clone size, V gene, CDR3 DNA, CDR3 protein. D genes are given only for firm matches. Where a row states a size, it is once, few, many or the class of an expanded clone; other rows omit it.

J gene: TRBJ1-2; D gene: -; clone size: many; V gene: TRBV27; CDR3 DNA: TGTGCCAGCAGTTTATACGGGGACTATGGCTACACCTTC; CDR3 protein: CASSLYGDYGYTF
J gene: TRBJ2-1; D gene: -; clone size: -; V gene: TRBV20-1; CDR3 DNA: TGCAGTGCTAGAGATTGGAGCAACTACAATGAGCAGTTCTTC; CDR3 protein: CSARDWSNYNEQFF
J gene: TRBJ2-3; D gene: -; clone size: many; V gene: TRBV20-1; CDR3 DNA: TGCAGTGCTAGCGGCCTAGGGGGGGCAGTAGATACGCAGTATTTT; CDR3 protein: CSASGLGGAVDTQYF
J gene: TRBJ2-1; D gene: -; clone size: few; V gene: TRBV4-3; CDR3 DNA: TGCGCCAGCGGGACCCGGGAGAGGGAGTACTACAATGAGCAGTTCTTC; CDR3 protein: CASGTREREYYNEQFF
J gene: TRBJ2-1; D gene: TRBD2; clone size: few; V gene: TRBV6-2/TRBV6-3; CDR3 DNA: TGTGCCAGCAGCACCGGGGGGAACAATGAGCAGTTCTTC; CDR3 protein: CASSTGGNNEQFF
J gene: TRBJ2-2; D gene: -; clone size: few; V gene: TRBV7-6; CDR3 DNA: TGTGCCAGCAGCTTAGTGCGCAGATATATGGTTCCCGGGGAGCTGTTTTTT; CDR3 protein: CASSLVRRYMVPGELFF
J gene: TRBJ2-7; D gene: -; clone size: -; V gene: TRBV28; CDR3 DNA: TGTGCCAGCAGTTTATTAGGCCCGACAGCCTACGAGCAGTACTTC; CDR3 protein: CASSLLGPTAYEQYF
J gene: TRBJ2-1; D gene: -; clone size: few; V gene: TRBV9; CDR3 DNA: TGTGCCAGCAGCGTAGGGACCCCGGACAATGAGCAGTTCTTC; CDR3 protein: CASSVGTPDNEQFF
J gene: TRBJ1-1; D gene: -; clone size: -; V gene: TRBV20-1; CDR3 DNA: TGCAGTGCTAGGGACAACCTGAACACTGAAGCTTTCTTT; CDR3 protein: CSARDNLNTEAFF
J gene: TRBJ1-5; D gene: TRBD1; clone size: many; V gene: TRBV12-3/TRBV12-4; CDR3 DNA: TGTGCCAGCAGGACAGGGGGCAATCAGCCCCAGCATTTT; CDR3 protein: CASRTGGNQPQHF
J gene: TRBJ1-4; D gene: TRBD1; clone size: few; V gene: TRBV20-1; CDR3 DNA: TGCAGTGCTCCACCGGGACAGGGGCATGAAAAACTGTTTTTT; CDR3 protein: CSAPPGQGHEKLFF
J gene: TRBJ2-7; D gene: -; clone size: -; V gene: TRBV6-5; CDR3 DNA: TGTGCCAGCAGTTACTCCTCGAAGGGTTACGACGAGCAGTACTTC; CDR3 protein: CASSYSSKGYDEQYF
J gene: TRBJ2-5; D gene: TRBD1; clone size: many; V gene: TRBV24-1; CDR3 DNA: TGTGCCACCAGTGAACCGACAGGGGGTGAGGAGACCCAGTACTTC; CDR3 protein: CATSEPTGGEETQYF
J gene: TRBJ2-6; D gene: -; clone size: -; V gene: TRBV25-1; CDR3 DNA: TGTGCCAGCAGTGGGGCCAACGTCCTGACTTTC; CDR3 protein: CASSGANVLTF
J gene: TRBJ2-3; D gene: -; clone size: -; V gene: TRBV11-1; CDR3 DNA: TGTGCCAGCAGCACCAGTATGGGCGCGGGGCCCGCCACAGATACGCAGTATTTT; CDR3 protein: CASSTSMGAGPATDTQYF
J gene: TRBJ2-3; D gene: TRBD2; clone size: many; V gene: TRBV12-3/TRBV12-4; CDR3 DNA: TGTGCCAGCAGTTTACTAGCGGGAACTAGCACAGATACGCAGTATTTT; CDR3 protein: CASSLLAGTSTDTQYF
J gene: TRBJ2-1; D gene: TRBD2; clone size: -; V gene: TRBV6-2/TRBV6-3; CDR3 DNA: TGTGCCACCGCCCCCGGGACTAGCTACTCCTACTACAATGAGCAGTTCTTC; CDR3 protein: CATAPGTSYSYYNEQFF
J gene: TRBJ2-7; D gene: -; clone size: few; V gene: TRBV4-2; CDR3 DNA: TGTGCCAGCAGCCAAACCCCCGGGGGCTACTACGAGCAGTACTTC; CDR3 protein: CASSQTPGGYYEQYF
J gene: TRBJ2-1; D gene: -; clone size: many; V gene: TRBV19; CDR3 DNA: TGTGCCAGTAGTATAGATAGCTGGGTACCCGGGAATGAGCAGTTCTTC; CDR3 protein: CASSIDSWVPGNEQFF
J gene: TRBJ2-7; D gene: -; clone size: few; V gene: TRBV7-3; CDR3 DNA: -; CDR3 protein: CASSPGFGPGYEQYF
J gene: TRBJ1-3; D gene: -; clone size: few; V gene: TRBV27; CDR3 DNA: TGTGCCAGCAGTTTAGCGGGTAATTCAGGAAACACCATATATTTT; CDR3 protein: CASSLAGNSGNTIYF
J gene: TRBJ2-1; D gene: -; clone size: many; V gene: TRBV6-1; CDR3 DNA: TGTGCCAGCAGTCCGGACGTCTACAATGAGCAGTTCTTC; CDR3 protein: CASSPDVYNEQFF
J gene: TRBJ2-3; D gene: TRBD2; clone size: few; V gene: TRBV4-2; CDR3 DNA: TGTGCCAGCAGCCGAGGACTAGAGAGCCCAGATACGCAGTATTTT; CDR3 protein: CASSRGLESPDTQYF
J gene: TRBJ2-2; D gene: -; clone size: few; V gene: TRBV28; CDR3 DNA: TGTGCCAGCAGCAACAGGGTAGTAAGGGCCGGGGAGCTGTTTTTT; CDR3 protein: CASSNRVVRAGELFF
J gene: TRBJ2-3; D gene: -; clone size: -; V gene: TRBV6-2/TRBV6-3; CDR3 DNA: TGTGCCAGCAGAGCCCTGTCCCGGGGGCCCACAGATACGCAGTATTTT; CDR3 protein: CASRALSRGPTDTQYF
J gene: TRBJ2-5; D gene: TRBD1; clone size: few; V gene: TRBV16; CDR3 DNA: TGTGCCAGCAGCCTTTGGGACAGCTCAGAGACCCAGTACTTC; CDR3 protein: CASSLWDSSETQYF
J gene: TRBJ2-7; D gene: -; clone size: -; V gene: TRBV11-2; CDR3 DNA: TGTGCCAGCAGCTTAAAAGGGGACGAGCAGTACTTC; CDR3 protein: CASSLKGDEQYF
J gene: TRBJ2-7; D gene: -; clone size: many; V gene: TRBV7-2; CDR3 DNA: TGTGCCAGCAGCTTATACGGTTCTACCTACGAGCAGTACTTC; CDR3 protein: CASSLYGSTYEQYF
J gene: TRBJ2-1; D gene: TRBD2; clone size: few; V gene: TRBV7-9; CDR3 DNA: TGTGCCAGCAGCCCCCCGGGGCGGGAGCCCTACAATGAGCAGTTCTTC; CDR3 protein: CASSPPGREPYNEQFF
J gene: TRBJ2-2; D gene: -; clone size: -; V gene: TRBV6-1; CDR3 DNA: TGTGCCAGCGGCCGACTAACCGTGAACACCGGGGAGCTGTTTTTT; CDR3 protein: CASGRLTVNTGELFF
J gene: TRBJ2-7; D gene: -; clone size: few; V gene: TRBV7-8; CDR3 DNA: TGTGCCAGCAGCCCAACAGGGCTCATCTCCTACGAGCAGTACTTC; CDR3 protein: CASSPTGLISYEQYF
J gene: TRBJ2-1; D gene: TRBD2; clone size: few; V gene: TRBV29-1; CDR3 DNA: TGCAGCGTTGAAGGCGGACTAGCGGGTTACAATGAGCAGTTCTTC; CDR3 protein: CSVEGGLAGYNEQFF
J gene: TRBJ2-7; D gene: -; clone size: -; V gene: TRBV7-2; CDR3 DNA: TGTGCCAGCAGCTTAATGGGGCTAGACCTTGAGCAGTACTTC; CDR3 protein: CASSLMGLDLEQYF
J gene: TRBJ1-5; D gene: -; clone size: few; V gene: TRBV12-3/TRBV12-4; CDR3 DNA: TGTGCCAGCAGTTTTGCAGGTAGCAATCAGCCCCAGCATTTT; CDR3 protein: CASSFAGSNQPQHF
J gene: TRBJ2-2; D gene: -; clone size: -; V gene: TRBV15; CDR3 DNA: TGTGCCACCAGCAGAGATCCGGAGAACACCGGGGAGCTGTTTTTT; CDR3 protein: CATSRDPENTGELFF
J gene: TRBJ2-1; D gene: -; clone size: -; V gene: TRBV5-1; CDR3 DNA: TGCGCCAGCAGAGGTCGATACCATGAGCAGTTCTTC; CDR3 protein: CASRGRYHEQFF
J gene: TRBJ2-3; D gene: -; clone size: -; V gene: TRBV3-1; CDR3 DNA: TGTGCCAGCAGCCAAGCTGCGTACTTCTCTCTAGATACGCAGTATTTT; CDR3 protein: CASSQAAYFSLDTQYF
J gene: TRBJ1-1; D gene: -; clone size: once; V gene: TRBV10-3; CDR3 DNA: TGTGCCATCAGTGATATTGCAGGCGGGGGCACTGAAGCTTTCTTT; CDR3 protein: CAISDIAGGGTEAFF
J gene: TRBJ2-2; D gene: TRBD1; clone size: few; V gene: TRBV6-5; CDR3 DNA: TGTGCCAGCAGTTACAGACAGGGCGGCACCGGGGAGCTGTTTTTT; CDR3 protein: CASSYRQGGTGELFF
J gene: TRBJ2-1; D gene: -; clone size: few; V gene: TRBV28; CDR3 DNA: TGTGCCAGCAGTTTCCCCCACAGGGTCGCCTACAATGAGCAGTTCTTC; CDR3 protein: CASSFPHRVAYNEQFF
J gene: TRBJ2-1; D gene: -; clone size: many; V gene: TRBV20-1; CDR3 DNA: TGCAGGGCTGGAACTCCGGGCCTCGGGCACAATGAGCAGTTCTTC; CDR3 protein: CRAGTPGLGHNEQFF
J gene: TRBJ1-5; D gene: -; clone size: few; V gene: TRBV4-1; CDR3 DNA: TGCGCCAGCAGCCACCGGGATGGGGATCAGCCCCAGCATTTT; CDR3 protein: CASSHRDGDQPQHF
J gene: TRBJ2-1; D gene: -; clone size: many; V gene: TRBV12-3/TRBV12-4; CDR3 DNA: TGTGCCAGCAGTTTTGTAGGTACACTAGCCTCCTACAATGAGCAGTTCTTC; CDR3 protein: CASSFVGTLASYNEQFF
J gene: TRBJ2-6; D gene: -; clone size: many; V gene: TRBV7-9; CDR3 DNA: TGTGCCAGCAGCTGGGAGCCCTCTGGGGCCAACGTCCTGACTTTC; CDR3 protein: CASSWEPSGANVLTF
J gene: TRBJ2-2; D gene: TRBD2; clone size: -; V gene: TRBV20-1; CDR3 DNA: TGCAGTGCTAGGCCCGGGACTAGCGGGTTCACCGGGGAGCTGTTTTTT; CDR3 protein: CSARPGTSGFTGELFF
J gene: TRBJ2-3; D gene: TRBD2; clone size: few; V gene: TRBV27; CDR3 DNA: TGTGCCAGCAGTTTACTCCGTGTAGGAACGGGGGGTAGCACAGATACGCAGTATTTT; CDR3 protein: CASSLLRVGTGGSTDTQYF
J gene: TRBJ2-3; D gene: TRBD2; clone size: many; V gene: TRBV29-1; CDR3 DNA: TGCAGCGTTGACACTAGCGGGAGGGCCGGAGATACGCAGTATTTT; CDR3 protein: CSVDTSGRAGDTQYF
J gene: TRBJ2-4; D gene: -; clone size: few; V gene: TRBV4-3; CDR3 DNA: TGCGCCAGCAGCCAAGATTCTAGGGACCTAGCCAAAAACATTCAGTACTTC; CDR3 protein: CASSQDSRDLAKNIQYF
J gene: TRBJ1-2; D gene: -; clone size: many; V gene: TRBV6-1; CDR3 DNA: TGTGCCAGCAGCCTGGGACGGGTACATGGCTACACCTTC; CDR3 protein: CASSLGRVHGYTF
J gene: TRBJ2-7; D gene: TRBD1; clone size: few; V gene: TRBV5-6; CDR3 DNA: TGTGCCAGCAGCTTAGTTACAGGGGTAATTACCTACGAGCAGTACTTC; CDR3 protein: CASSLVTGVITYEQYF
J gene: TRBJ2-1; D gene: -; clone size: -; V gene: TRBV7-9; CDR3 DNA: TGTGCCAGCAGCTACCCGATAGGACAAGAGGTTGAGCAGTTCTTC; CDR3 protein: CASSYPIGQEVEQFF